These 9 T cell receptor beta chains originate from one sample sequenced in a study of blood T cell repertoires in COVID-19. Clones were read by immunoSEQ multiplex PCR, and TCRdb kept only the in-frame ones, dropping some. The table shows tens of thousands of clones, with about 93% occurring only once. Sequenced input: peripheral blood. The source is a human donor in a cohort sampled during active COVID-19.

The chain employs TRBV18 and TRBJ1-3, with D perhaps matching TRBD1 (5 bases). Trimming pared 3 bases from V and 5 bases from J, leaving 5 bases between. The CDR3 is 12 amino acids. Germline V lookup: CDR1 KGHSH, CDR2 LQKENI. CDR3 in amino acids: CASSPDRNTIYF. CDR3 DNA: TGTGCCAGCTCACCGGACAGAAACACCATATATTTT.

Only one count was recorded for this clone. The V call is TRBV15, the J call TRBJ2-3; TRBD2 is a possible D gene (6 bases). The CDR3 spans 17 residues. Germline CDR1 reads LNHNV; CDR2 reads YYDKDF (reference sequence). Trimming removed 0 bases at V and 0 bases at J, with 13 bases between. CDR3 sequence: CATSRESAGTSTDTQYF. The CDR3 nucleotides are TGTGCCACCAGCAGAGAAAGTGCGGGGACTAGCACAGATACGCAGTATTTT.

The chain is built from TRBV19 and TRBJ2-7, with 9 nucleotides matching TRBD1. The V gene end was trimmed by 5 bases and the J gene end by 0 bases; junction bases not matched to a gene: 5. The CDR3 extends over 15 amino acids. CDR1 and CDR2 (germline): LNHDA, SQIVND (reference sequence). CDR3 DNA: TGTGCCAGTAGTCTGGGACAGGGTTCCTCCTACGAGCAGTACTTC. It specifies CASSLGQGSSYEQYF.

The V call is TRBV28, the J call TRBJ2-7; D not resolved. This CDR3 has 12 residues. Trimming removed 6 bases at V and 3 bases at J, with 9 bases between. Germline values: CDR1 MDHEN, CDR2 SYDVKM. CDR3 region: CASRTAGYEQYF. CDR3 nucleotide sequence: TGTGCCAGCAGAACCGCAGGCTACGAGCAGTACTTC. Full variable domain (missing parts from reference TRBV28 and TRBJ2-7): DVKVTQSSRYLVKRTGEKVFLECVQDMDHENMFWYRQDPGLGLRLIYFSYDVKMKEKGDIPEGYSVSREKKERFSLILESASTNQTSMYLCASRTAGYEQYFGPGTRLTVT.

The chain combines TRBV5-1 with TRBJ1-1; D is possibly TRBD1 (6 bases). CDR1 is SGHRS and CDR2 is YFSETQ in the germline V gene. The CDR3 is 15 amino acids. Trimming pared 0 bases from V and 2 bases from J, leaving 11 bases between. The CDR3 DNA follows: TGCGCCAGCAGCTTGGAGGGGGGGAAAAACACTGAAGCTTTCTTT. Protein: CASSLEGGKNTEAFF.

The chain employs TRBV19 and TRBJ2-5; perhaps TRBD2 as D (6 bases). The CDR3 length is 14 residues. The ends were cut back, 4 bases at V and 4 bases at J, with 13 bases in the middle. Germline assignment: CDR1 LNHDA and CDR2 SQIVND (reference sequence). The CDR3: CASSNGGRLETQYF. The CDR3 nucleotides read TGTGCCAGTAGTAACGGGGGACGGTTAGAGACCCAGTACTTC. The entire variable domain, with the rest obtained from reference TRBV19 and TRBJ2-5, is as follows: DGGITQSPKYLFRKEGQNVTLSCEQNLNHDAMYWYRQDPGQGLRLIYYSQIVNDFQKGDIAEGYSVSREKKESFPLTVTSAQKNPTAFYLCASSNGGRLETQYFGPGTRLLVL.

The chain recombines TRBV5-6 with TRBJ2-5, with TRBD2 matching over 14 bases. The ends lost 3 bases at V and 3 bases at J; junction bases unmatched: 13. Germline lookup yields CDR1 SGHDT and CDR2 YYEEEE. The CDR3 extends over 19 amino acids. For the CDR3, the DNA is TGTGCCAGCAGCTGGGGACTAGCGGGGGCGGGACATTCGGAAGAGACCCAGTACTTC. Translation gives CASSWGLAGAGHSEETQYF.

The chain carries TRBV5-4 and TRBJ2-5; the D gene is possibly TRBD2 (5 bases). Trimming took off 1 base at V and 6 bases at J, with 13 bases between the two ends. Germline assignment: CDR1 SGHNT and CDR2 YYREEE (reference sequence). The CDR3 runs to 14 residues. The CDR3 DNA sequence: TGTGCCAGCAGCTTGAGCGGCCCTGTGAAGACCCAGTACTTC. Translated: CASSLSGPVKTQYF. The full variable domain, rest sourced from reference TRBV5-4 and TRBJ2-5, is ETGVTQSPTHLIKTRGQQVTLRCSSQSGHNTVSWYQQALGQGPQFIFQYYREEENGRGNFPPRFSGLQFPNYSSELNVNALELDDSALYLCASSLSGPVKTQYFGPGTRLLVL.

Here the CDR3 reads CASSIGTATNTGELFF. CDR3 DNA sequence: TGTGCCAGCAGCATTGGGACAGCCACGAACACCGGGGAGCTGTTTTTT. This chain uses TRBV9 with TRBJ2-2, with 7 bases matching TRBD1. Per germline, CDR1 SGDLS and CDR2 YYNGEE. Germline trimming cut 4 bases from V and 0 bases from J; bases unmatched to any gene: 6. There are 16 residues in the CDR3.